The source of this T cell receptor (beta chain) is a study of CD8+CD57+ T cells in acquired aplastic anemia. About the study: Sorted CD4+ and CD8+ cells yielded 2.5 to 3.5 ug of DNA on average. Researchers reported that healthy donors averaged roughly 11 million reads for CD4+ cells. General observations from the study: Both patients and controls carried the same twenty-nine CD8+ CDR3 sequences.

V dropped 6 bases and J dropped 2; count of bases not matched to a gene: 5. Germline V gives CDR1 SEHNR, CDR2 FQNEAQ (reference sequence). CDR3 length equals 15 residues. This clonotype was picked up a small number of times. As yet, its antigen is unknown. Genomic DNA, the template, was used for profiling of the TCR beta VDJ and CDR3. In TCRdb, the reads were re-called with MiXCR into one record per CDR3 protein. The sample carries under 200,000 distinct CDR3 sequences, approximately 44% recorded once. The V and J genes are TRBV7-9 and TRBJ1-5; 9 bases fit TRBD1. Input material: sorted CD4+, CD8+, or CD8+CD57+ T cells (not recorded which) from PBMCs. The sequence was obtained from a human donor in good health. The CDR3 DNA reads as TGTGCCAGCAGAGGGACAGGGCTCGGCAATCAGCCCCAGCATTTT. Its protein product is CASRGTGLGNQPQHF. Together with reference TRBV7-9 and TRBJ1-5, the CDR3 gives the full variable domain: DTGVSQNPRHKITKRGQNVTFRCDPISEHNRLYWYRQTLGQGPEFLTYFQNEAQLEKSRLLSDRFSAERPKGSFSTLEIQRTEQGDSAMYLCASRGTGLGNQPQHFGDGTRLSIL.